This TCR beta chain was sequenced in a study of technical replicates of blood from several donors. CDR1 and CDR2 from the germline V gene are SGHTA and FQGNSA. This CDR3 spans 12 amino acids. Between the trimmed V and J ends, which lost 4 bases and 3 bases, there was a span of 7 bases. Here immunoSEQ multiplex PCR was the method, and the copy in TCRdb shows in-frame clones only, minus some. Seen here are roughly 60,000 clones, 65% to 90% observed once, and the top ten hold less than 6%. The J gene is TRBJ2-7, the V gene TRBV7-2, with D uncertain. The source material was PBMCs. This clonotype was obtained from a human donor in good health. Some clones in this sample may be carry-over from other donors' samples. The CDR3 bases are TGTGCCAGCAGCTACACCCTCTACGAGCAGTACTTC. Its protein product is CASSYTLYEQYF.